These 28 T cell receptor beta chains came from one sample sequenced in a study of blood T cell repertoires in COVID-19. Clones were read by immunoSEQ multiplex PCR, and TCRdb kept only the in-frame ones, dropping some. The sample consists of a few hundred thousand clones, around 91% of them appearing once. Sequenced input: PBMCs or T cells enriched from blood (not recorded which). These receptors originate from a woman aged 18 to 35 with acute COVID-19.

The rearrangement joins TRBV6-5 to TRBJ1-2; 9 bases fit TRBD1. Germline lookup yields CDR1 MNHEY and CDR2 SVGAGI. Trimming at V came to 4 bases and at J to 6 bases, leaving 3 bases not matched to a gene. The CDR3 sequence is 13 residues long. CDR3 sequence: CASSLGTGNGYTF. The CDR3 DNA is TGTGCCAGCAGTTTAGGGACAGGGAATGGCTACACCTTC.

V gene TRBV5-1 combines with J gene TRBJ2-5; D is perhaps TRBD1 (7 bases). V was cut by 3 bases and J by 5 bases, with 17 bases left in between. The CDR3 runs to 15 residues. CDR1 and CDR2 (germline): SGHRS, YFSETQ. As DNA, the CDR3 is TGCGCCAGCAGCTCAGGACCCTCAGGGGGGGAGACCCAGTACTTC. Translation gives CASSSGPSGGETQYF. The complete variable domain, with remaining parts taken from reference TRBV5-1 and TRBJ2-5, reads KAGVTQTPRYLIKTRGQQVTLSCSPISGHRSVSWYQQTPGQGLQFLFEYFSETQRNKGNFPGRFSGRQFSNSRSEMNVSTLELGDSALYLCASSSGPSGGETQYFGPGTRLLVL.

The rearrangement links TRBV19 to TRBJ1-5; 7 bases map to TRBD1. The CDR3 loop spans 13 amino acids. Germline loops: CDR1 LNHDA, CDR2 SQIVND (reference sequence). V lost 3 bases and J lost 6; bases outside the gene matches: 2. CDR3 nucleotides: TGTGCCAGTAGTATCGACAGGGCTCAGCCCCAGCATTTT. Protein product: CASSIDRAQPQHF.

V and J are TRBV25-1 and TRBJ1-4, with 8 bases matching TRBD1. The trim removed 8 bases at V and 5 bases at J, leaving 4 bases unmatched. Per germline, CDR1 MGHDK and CDR2 SYGVNS. The CDR3 loop spans 13 amino acids. CDR3 bases: TGTGCCAGCCACCGGACAGGGAATGAAAAACTGTTTTTT. This translates into CASHRTGNEKLFF. The complete variable domain, with remaining parts taken from reference TRBV25-1 and TRBJ1-4, reads EADIYQTPRYLVIGTGKKITLECSQTMGHDKMYWYQQDPGMELHLIHYSYGVNSTEKGDLSSESTVSRIRTEHFPLTLESARPSHTSQYLCASHRTGNEKLFFGSGTQLSVL.

The chain carries TRBV19 and TRBJ1-5, with a possible D match to TRBD1 (5 bases). Germline-derived CDR1 and CDR2 are LNHDA and SQIVND (reference sequence). V was pared by 2 bases and J by 4 bases, with 9 bases between. This CDR3 is built from 14 residues. The CDR3 DNA sequence: TGTGCCAGTAGTATACAGGGTGGGAATCAGCCCCAGCATTTT. This gives the protein CASSIQGGNQPQHF.

This chain uses TRBV6-5 with TRBJ2-1; D gene uncertain. This CDR3 is built from 14 residues. V was clipped by 0 bases and J by 3 bases, with 6 bases between them. Germline V CDR1 and CDR2: MNHEY, SVGAGI. The CDR3, as DNA: TGTGCCAGCAGTTACTCTGTCAGCTACAATGAGCAGTTCTTC. Encoded protein: CASSYSVSYNEQFF.

The chain joins TRBV7-8 to TRBJ1-2; the D is unclear. CDR1 is SGHVS, CDR2 FQNEAQ, per germline. Between the trimmed V and J ends, which lost 5 bases and 3 bases, there was a span of 13 bases. The length of the CDR3 is 14 residues. The CDR3 sequence: CASSRTSLDYGYTF. The DNA for the CDR3 is TGTGCCAGCAGCCGGACTTCGTTGGACTATGGCTACACCTTC.

The CDR3 reads CASGAWYREYEQYF. CDR3 nucleotides: TGTGCCAGCGGGGCCTGGTACAGGGAGTACGAGCAGTACTTC. J is TRBJ2-7 and V is TRBV6-5; perhaps TRBD1 as D (6 bases). Germline CDR1 MNHEY, CDR2 SVGAGI. The CDR3 runs to 14 residues. Trimming removed 8 bases at V and 4 bases at J, with 18 bases between.

This chain joins TRBV11-3 and TRBJ2-1, with 14 bases lining up with TRBD2. J lost 8 bases, V lost 5 bases, and 8 bases had no gene match. This CDR3 spans 16 amino acids. Germline lookup yields CDR1 SGHNT and CDR2 YENEEA. This CDR3 is CASSPGTSGSMDEQFF. DNA of the CDR3: TGTGCCAGCAGCCCAGGGACTAGCGGGAGTATGGATGAGCAGTTCTTC.

This sequence joins TRBV7-9 and TRBJ1-4, with a tentative D call TRBD1 (6 bases). The CDR3 length is 14 residues. Trimming removed 1 base from V and 3 bases from J, with 6 bases in between. Germline V gene sequence: CDR1 SEHNR, CDR2 FQNEAQ (reference sequence). The CDR3 protein is CASSLGTANEKLFF. Here the CDR3 DNA reads TGTGCCAGCAGCTTAGGGACAGCTAATGAAAAACTGTTTTTT.

CDR3 nucleotide sequence: TGTGCCAGCAGCTTTGGGACTCCTAGCGGGAGTTTCTCCTACGAGCAGTACTTC. Protein sequence: CASSFGTPSGSFSYEQYF. The chain joins TRBV7-3 to TRBJ2-7; 10 bases fit TRBD2. Germline CDR1 is SGHTA and CDR2 is FQGTGA. Germline trimming cut 3 bases from V and 0 bases from J; bases unmatched to any gene: 11. CDR3 length equals 18 residues.

A note on this clone: Additional DNA sequences in this sample encode the identical CDR3. The rearrangement joins TRBV2 to TRBJ1-5; maybe TRBD1 (6 bases). Germline values: CDR1 SNHLY, CDR2 FYNNEI. The CDR3 extends over 14 amino acids. V lost 7 bases, J lost 0 bases, and 10 bases lay in between. DNA for the CDR3: TGTGCCAGCACAGGGGCAAATAGCAATCAGCCCCAGCATTTT. As protein: CASTGANSNQPQHF.

The CDR3 DNA is TGTGCCAGCAGCTTGGGGAAGACAGGGGGCGCGTTAGTCGGCTACACCTTC. It is translated as CASSLGKTGGALVGYTF. This chain links TRBV5-6 with TRBJ1-2; 10 bases line up with TRBD1. Germline lookup yields CDR1 SGHDT and CDR2 YYEEEE. The trim removed 0 bases at V and 8 bases at J, leaving 13 bases unmatched. The CDR3 sequence is 17 residues long.

The rearrangement joins TRBV27 to TRBJ2-1; maybe TRBD2 (6 bases). Trimming removed 9 bases at V and 8 bases at J, with 17 bases between. The CDR3 consists of 13 residues. The germline V gene encodes CDR1 MNHEY and CDR2 SMNVEV (reference sequence). The CDR3 nucleotides are TGTGCCAGTAGGGACTTCTCGGGCGATGAGCAGTTCTTC. Translation gives CASRDFSGDEQFF.

V usage is TRBV20-1 and J usage is TRBJ1-5, with 9 bases that match TRBD1. The CDR3 runs to 15 residues. Looked up from germline, CDR1 is DFQATT and CDR2 is SNEGSKA (reference sequence). With 3 bases clipped from V and 7 bases from J, the junction kept 10 bases outside the gene matches. CDR3 coding DNA: TGCAGTGCTAGTAGAACCGGGACAGGGAAACAGCCCCAGCATTTT. Its translation is CSASRTGTGKQPQHF.

V usage is TRBV6-5 and J usage is TRBJ2-1; D is possibly TRBD1 (6 bases). Germline lookup yields CDR1 MNHEY and CDR2 SVGAGI. Between the trimmed V and J ends, which lost 6 bases and 2 bases, there was a span of 14 bases. The length of the CDR3 is 15 residues. CDR3 coding DNA: TGTGCCAGCAGAACAGGGCGAGTGACCTACAATGAGCAGTTCTTC. Amino acid sequence: CASRTGRVTYNEQFF.

This clone has more than one count but fewer than ten. This sequence joins TRBV28 and TRBJ1-2, with D possibly TRBD1 on 6 matching bases. The CDR3 spans 12 residues. CDR1 is MDHEN, CDR2 SYDVKM, per germline. With 4 bases removed from V and 8 bases from J, the gap between germline ends came to 11 bases. The CDR3 DNA is TGTGCCAGCAGTTCACAGGGTACCGGCTACACCTTC. Its protein is CASSSQGTGYTF.

The chain has TRBV19 and TRBJ2-7, with a possible D match to TRBD2 (6 bases). CDR1 LNHDA and CDR2 SQIVND come from the germline V gene (reference sequence). Trimming took off 1 base at V and 1 base at J, with 26 bases between the two ends. The length of the CDR3 is 20 residues. CDR3 coding DNA: TGTGCCAGTAGTATAGCCCTGGGGGGACGGTATACAACCTCTTCCTACGAGCAGTACTTC. It translates to CASSIALGGRYTTSSYEQYF.

Of note for this clone: The junction departs from germline at one end; a sequencing error may be responsible. The chain recombines TRBV19 with TRBJ2-7, with D maybe TRBD1 (5 bases). This CDR3 is built from 15 residues. Per the germline V gene, CDR1 is LNHDA and CDR2 is SQIVND (reference sequence). In nucleotides, the CDR3 is TGTGCCAGTAGTTTAGAAAAGGGGATAACCTACGAGCAGTACTTC. Encoded protein: CASSLEKGITYEQYF.

J is TRBJ2-4 and V is TRBV24-1, with 7 nucleotides matching TRBD2. Trimming cost V 2 bases and J 3 bases; bases outside gene matches: 18. The CDR3 contains 20 residues. The V gene's germline CDR1 is KGHDR and CDR2 SFDVKD. The CDR3 spells CATSDSGRDSREKVKNIQYF. The CDR3 DNA is TGTGCCACCAGTGATTCGGGACGGGATTCGCGGGAGAAGGTCAAAAACATTCAGTACTTC.

The V gene is TRBV7-9, the J gene TRBJ2-1; 7 nucleotides align to TRBD1. Trimming at V came to 3 bases and at J to 8 bases, leaving 4 bases not matched to a gene. CDR1 is SEHNR and CDR2 is FQNEAQ in the germline V gene (reference sequence). CDR3 length equals 13 residues. The CDR3 loop is CASSFYTGDEQFF. Here the CDR3 DNA reads TGTGCCAGCAGCTTTTATACAGGGGATGAGCAGTTCTTC.

The sample holds one count of this clone. The chain carries TRBV12-5 and TRBJ2-1; 9 positions agree with TRBD2. The junction had 9 bases not matched to a gene; V was cut back by 5 bases and J by 4 bases. The CDR3 has 16 amino acids. Germline loops: CDR1 LGHNT, CDR2 FRNRAP. In DNA form, the CDR3 reads TGTGCTAGTGGTCCGGGATCTAGCGGGACTTACAATGAGCAGTTCTTC. Protein: CASGPGSSGTYNEQFF.

J is TRBJ2-7 and V is TRBV12-3 or TRBV12-4; 7 positions match TRBD2. Trimming cost V 0 bases and J 7 bases; bases outside gene matches: 0. The CDR3 spans 12 residues. CDR3 sequence reads: CASSLARGEQYF. CDR3 DNA sequence: TGTGCCAGCAGTTTAGCGCGGGGGGAGCAGTACTTC.

This chain links TRBV30 with TRBJ1-2; tentative D call: TRBD1 (6 bases). Trimming cost V 3 bases and J 8 bases, with 19 bases left between them. The germline V gene has CDR1 GTSNPN and CDR2 SVGIG (reference sequence). The CDR3 runs to 14 residues. The CDR3 sequence: CAWRKRDMRRGYTF. The CDR3 DNA is TGTGCCTGGAGAAAAAGGGACATGAGGAGAGGCTACACCTTC.

The chain joins TRBV15 to TRBJ1-5; D gene ambiguous. Germline V gene sequence: CDR1 LNHNV, CDR2 YYDKDF (reference sequence). This CDR3 region has 16 residues. Trimming stripped 0 bases from V and 2 bases from J, with 11 bases between. CDR3 sequence reads: CATSRDHRQGNQPQHF. In nucleotides, the CDR3 is TGTGCCACCAGCAGAGATCATCGTCAGGGCAATCAGCCCCAGCATTTT.

This chain joins TRBV11-3 and TRBJ1-1; D possibly corresponds to TRBD1 (6 bases). The CDR3 runs 15 residues. V was shortened by 5 bases and J by 4 bases, with 17 bases between the two germline ends. Germline values: CDR1 SGHNT, CDR2 YENEEA. CDR3 protein: CASSGGLSSTTEAFF. CDR3 in DNA: TGTGCCAGCAGCGGGGGCCTGAGTAGTACCACTGAAGCTTTCTTT.

DNA for the CDR3: TGTGCCAGCAGCAAGGAGGCGAGCGGGAGAACGGGCGAGCAGTACTTC. As protein: CASSKEASGRTGEQYF. This chain links TRBV21-1 with TRBJ2-7; the D call in the table, TRBD2, was not verified against the DNA. TRBV21-1 is a listed pseudogene. The CDR3 has 16 amino acids.

The chain couples TRBV28 to TRBJ1-1; 9 bases agree with TRBD1. Germline-derived CDR1 and CDR2 are MDHEN and SYDVKM. CDR3 size: 14 residues. V was pared by 7 bases and J by 4 bases, with 7 bases of the junction left unmatched. CDR3 region: CASTLDRGVTEAFF. The CDR3 DNA reads TGTGCCAGCACTCTCGACAGGGGGGTCACTGAAGCTTTCTTT.